The 15 T cell receptor beta chains below come from one sample, sequenced in a study of metastatic and nonmetastatic thyroid tumors. TCRdb reprocessed the PCR reads via MiXCR. This repertoire shows about 12,000 clones, 25% to 40% found once; its top ten account for approximately 10%. Thyroid surgery took place with no prior treatment in any patient. The specimen was tumor tissue. The receptors derive from a female donor with papillary thyroid cancer or a benign thyroid nodule (not recorded which). Some clones in this sample may be carry-over from other donors' samples.

J is TRBJ2-7 and V is TRBV30, with 8 bases lining up with TRBD1. V lost 2 bases, J lost 0 bases, and 9 bases stayed unmatched. The CDR3 has 16 residues. Germline CDR1 GTSNPN, CDR2 SVGIG (reference sequence). The CDR3 is CAWSSFDRGLSYEQYF. CDR3 in DNA: TGTGCCTGGAGTAGTTTTGACAGGGGCCTCTCCTACGAGCAGTACTTC.

This clone ranks as medium-sized (0.01 to 0.1%). The chain couples TRBV20-1 to TRBJ2-1, with D hard to call. Germline CDR1 reads DFQATT; CDR2 reads SNEGSKA (reference sequence). V lost 2 bases and J lost 0, with 8 bases in between. The CDR3 totals 14 residues. The CDR3 nucleotides read TGCAGTGCTAGATCGTTTAGCTCCTACAATGAGCAGTTCTTC. It is translated as CSARSFSSYNEQFF.

This clone is medium-sized within its sample. The rearrangement joins TRBV10-2 to TRBJ1-6, with D unclear. The CDR3 spans 12 residues. Germline loops: CDR1 WSHSY, CDR2 SAAADI. V shed 5 bases and J shed 3 bases, with 2 bases lying between them. CDR3 protein: CASSNYNSPLHF. The CDR3 DNA reads as TGCGCCAGCAGTAACTATAATTCACCCCTCCACTTT.

The V and J genes are TRBV12-3 or TRBV12-4 and TRBJ2-2, with D possibly TRBD1 on 6 matching bases. Trimming removed 6 bases from V and 6 bases from J, with 8 bases in between. The CDR3 spans 12 residues. CDR3 DNA sequence: TGTGCCAGCAGCCAGGGGTCCGGGGAGCTGTTTTTT. This encodes CASSQGSGELFF.

This clone has a count of ten or more. The rearrangement links TRBV12-5 to TRBJ2-1; D is tentatively TRBD1 or TRBD2 (5 bases each). Trimming cost V 4 bases and J 2 bases, with 15 bases left between them. The length of the CDR3 is 16 residues. CDR1 is LGHNT and CDR2 is FRNRAP in the germline V gene. The CDR3 DNA reads as TGTGCTAGTGGTTCGGGGTCAAGGGGCACCTACAATGAGCAGTTCTTC. It translates to CASGSGSRGTYNEQFF.

Points on this clone: A single base separates this from a much larger clone, so it may be a read error. V is TRBV6-9 and J is TRBJ2-5, with TRBD1 as a possible D gene (6 bases). The CDR3 spans 12 residues. Germline-derived CDR1 and CDR2 are MNHGY and SVAAGI. The CDR3 bases are TGTGCTAGCAGTTATTGGGGGCGTCTCCAGTACTTC. This gives the protein CASSYWGRLQYF.

This clone was counted only a few times. The chain links TRBV6-2 or TRBV6-3 to TRBJ2-7; 8 bases agree with TRBD1. The V segment lost 0 bases and the J segment 3 bases; nucleotides outside the gene matches: 1. Germline CDR1 reads MNHEY; CDR2 reads SVGEGT. The CDR3 runs 14 residues. DNA for the CDR3: TGTGCCAGCAGTTACTCAACAGGGGGCTACGAGCAGTACTTC. Its protein is CASSYSTGGYEQYF.

This clone was seen many times. The chain uses TRBV5-8 and TRBJ1-1; D gene unclear. Trimming shortened V by 0 bases and J by 4 bases, and 7 bases separated the two germline ends. Germline V lookup: CDR1 SGHTS, CDR2 YDEGEE. The CDR3 loop spans 13 amino acids. The CDR3 coding sequence is TGTGCCAGCAGCTTGGCTAAAGGCACTGAAGCTTTCTTT. Amino acid sequence: CASSLAKGTEAFF.

This clone was detected a few times. This rearrangement joins TRBV12-3 or TRBV12-4 to TRBJ1-3; D is unclear. V lost 5 bases and J 1 base, leaving 6 bases between the germline ends. The CDR3 spans 13 residues. The chain's CDR3 is CASSIQSGNTIYF. The CDR3 bases are TGTGCCAGCAGTATTCAGTCTGGAAACACCATATATTTT.

This clone was seen only a few times. The V and J genes are TRBV6-1 and TRBJ1-2, with TRBD1 as a possible D gene (5 bases). Germline lookup yields CDR1 MNHNS and CDR2 SASEGT. The CDR3 has 13 residues. The V gene lost 6 bases and the J gene lost 5 bases, with 13 bases spanning the gap. CDR3 region: CASSDTGKYGYTF. DNA of the CDR3: TGTGCCAGCAGCGATACAGGCAAATATGGCTACACCTTC.

There are many counts of this clone. The CDR3 sequence is CASREAPGGNQPQHF. CDR3 sequence (DNA): TGCGCCAGCAGAGAGGCGCCCGGGGGCAATCAGCCCCAGCATTTT. The chain is built from TRBV5-1 and TRBJ1-5; no clear D. Per germline, CDR1 SGHRS and CDR2 YFSETQ. V dropped 5 bases and J dropped 2 bases, with 14 bases sitting between them. The CDR3 covers 15 residues. Full variable domain (remainder filled in from reference TRBV5-1 and TRBJ1-5): KAGVTQTPRYLIKTRGQQVTLSCSPISGHRSVSWYQQTPGQGLQFLFEYFSETQRNKGNFPGRFSGRQFSNSRSEMNVSTLELGDSALYLCASREAPGGNQPQHFGDGTRLSIL.

DNA for the CDR3: TGTGCCAGTAGTACCCTTGGGGACAGGCAGTTCTTC. Translating it yields CASSTLGDRQFF. This chain joins TRBV19 and TRBJ2-1; the match to TRBD1 covers 7 bases. The CDR3 loop spans 12 amino acids. Germline CDR1 and CDR2: LNHDA and SQIVND (reference sequence). V dropped 4 bases and J dropped 12; count of bases not matched to a gene: 6.

This clone is termed medium-sized. J is TRBJ2-3 and V is TRBV27, with 10 bases fitting TRBD1. The trim removed 10 bases at V and 5 bases at J, leaving 9 bases unmatched. Per the germline V gene, CDR1 is MNHEY and CDR2 is SMNVEV (reference sequence). The CDR3 is made up of 14 amino acids. CDR3: CATATGGWGDTQYF. The CDR3, as DNA: TGTGCCACCGCGACAGGGGGCTGGGGAGATACGCAGTATTTT.

With regard to this clone: Compared with germline, one end of the junction differs, possibly owing to a read error. J is TRBJ1-1 and V is TRBV5-1; D gene ambiguous. Germline CDR1 reads SGHRS; CDR2 reads YFSETQ. The CDR3 sequence is 13 residues long. CDR3 region: CASRLAGEVRAFF. CDR3 nucleotide sequence: TGCGCCAGCAGATTGGCCGGGGAGGTGAGGGCTTTCTTT.

At least ten counts were recorded for this clone. The chain has TRBV7-9 and TRBJ2-1; 12 bases line up with TRBD2. The length of the CDR3 is 15 residues. Germline-derived CDR1 and CDR2 are SEHNR and FQNEAQ (reference sequence). The V and J ends lost 4 bases and 7 bases, in that order; junction bases with no gene match: 5. CDR3 nucleotide sequence: TGTGCCAGCAGCTCGACTAGCGGGAGAGGTAATGAGCAGTTCTTC. It translates to CASSSTSGRGNEQFF.